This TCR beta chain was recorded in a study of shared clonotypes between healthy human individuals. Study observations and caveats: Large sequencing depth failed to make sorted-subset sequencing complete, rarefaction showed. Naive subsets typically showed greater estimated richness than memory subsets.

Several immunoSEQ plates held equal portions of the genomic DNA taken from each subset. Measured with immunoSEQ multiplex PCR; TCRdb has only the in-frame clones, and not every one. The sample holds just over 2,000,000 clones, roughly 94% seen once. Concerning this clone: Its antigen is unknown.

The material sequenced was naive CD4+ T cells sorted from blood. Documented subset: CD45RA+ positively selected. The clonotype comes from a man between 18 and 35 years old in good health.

The CDR3 region has the DNA TGTGCCTGGAGTGTCCAGGAGACGCAGTATTTT. Amino acid sequence: CAWSVQETQYF. This chain connects TRBV30 to TRBJ2-3, with unresolved D. The CDR3 contains 11 residues. The germline gives CDR1 GTSNPN, CDR2 SVGIG (reference sequence). The V end was cut by 0 bases, the J end by 9 bases, with 7 bases between.